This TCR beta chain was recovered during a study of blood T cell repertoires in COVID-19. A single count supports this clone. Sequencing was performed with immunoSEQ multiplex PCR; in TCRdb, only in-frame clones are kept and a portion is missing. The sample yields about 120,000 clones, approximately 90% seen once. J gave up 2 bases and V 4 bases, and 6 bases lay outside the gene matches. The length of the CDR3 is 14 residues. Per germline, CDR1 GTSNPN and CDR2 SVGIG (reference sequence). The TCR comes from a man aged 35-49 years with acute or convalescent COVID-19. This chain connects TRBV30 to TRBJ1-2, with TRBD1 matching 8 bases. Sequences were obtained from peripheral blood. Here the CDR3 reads CAWKQGDHNYGYTF. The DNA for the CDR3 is TGTGCCTGGAAACAGGGGGATCACAACTATGGCTACACCTTC.